This is a list of T cell receptor beta chains from one sample in a study of cytomegalovirus exposure and HLA in healthy donors. Profiling relied on immunoSEQ multiplex PCR, and the TCRdb table lists in-frame clones only, not all of them. The table shows 150,000 to 200,000 clones, with about four fifths occurring only once. Sequences were obtained from PBMCs. These receptors all stem from a man aged 25 to 45 in good health and CMV-seronegative. Both conserved end residues are part of each CDR3. The order of the fields is J gene, V gene, D gene, clone size, CDR3 protein, CDR3 DNA. D genes are given only for firm matches. A row's size may be missing; if present it is once, few, many or a size class.

TRBJ1-2 TRBV30 . . CALSGIWEPFNYGYTF TGTGCCTTGAGTGGGATCTGGGAGCCCTTTAACTATGGCTACACCTTC
TRBJ1-3 TRBV28 . . CASAYVAGNTIYF TGTGCCAGCGCTTACGTAGCTGGAAACACCATATATTTT
TRBJ1-2 TRBV25-1 . . CASSVAGGNRVNYGYTF TGTGCCAGCAGTGTTGCAGGTGGGAACAGGGTAAACTATGGCTACACCTTC
TRBJ2-7 TRBV4-3 . . CASSQDVKGSEQYF TGCGCCAGCAGCCAAGATGTCAAGGGGTCCGAGCAGTACTTC
TRBJ1-1 TRBV2 TRBD1 . CASKDRGSSTEAFF TGTGCCAGCAAAGACAGGGGTTCTTCGACTGAAGCTTTCTTT
TRBJ1-5 TRBV5-4 TRBD1 . CASRSAGTGFNNQPQHF TGTGCCAGCAGATCCGCCGGGACAGGGTTTAACAATCAGCCCCAGCATTTT
TRBJ1-2 TRBV6-1 . . CASGRVYYGYTF TGTGCCAGCGGGCGGGTATACTATGGCTACACCTTC
TRBJ2-1 TRBV28 . . CASRTQWAVLF TGTGCCAGCAGAACCCAGTGGGCAGTTCTCTTC
TRBJ1-1 TRBV5-4 TRBD1 . CASSNPGTVANQAFF TGTGCCAGCAGCAACCCCGGGACAGTCGCCAATCAAGCTTTCTTT
TRBJ1-5 TRBV9 TRBD1 . CASSVGQGFNQPQHF TGTGCCAGCAGCGTAGGACAGGGGTTCAATCAGCCCCAGCATTTT
TRBJ2-1 TRBV7-2 TRBD1 few CASSSGFGGQGVGNEQFF TGTGCCAGCAGCTCCGGGTTCGGTGGACAGGGTGTGGGAAATGAGCAGTTCTTC
TRBJ1-1 TRBV5-6 TRBD1 . CASSYPRDRSTEAFF TGTGCCAGCAGCTACCCCCGGGACAGGAGTACTGAAGCTTTCTTT
TRBJ1-1 TRBV10-3 TRBD1 . CAISESGTGFTEAFF TGTGCCATCAGTGAGTCAGGGACAGGGTTTACTGAAGCTTTCTTT
TRBJ1-6 TRBV28 TRBD1 . CASSHRDSLNSPLHF TGTGCCAGCAGCCATAGGGACAGCTTGAATTCACCCCTCCACTTT
TRBJ1-2 TRBV10-1 . once CASRRGGMGKMDYGYTF TGCGCCAGCCGTAGAGGGGGAATGGGGAAGATGGACTATGGCTACACCTTC
TRBJ1-1 TRBV13 . . CASSPIGQNTEAFF TGTGCCAGCAGCCCCATCGGACAGAACACTGAAGCTTTCTTT
TRBJ1-1 TRBV9 . . CASSVDLRTEAFF TGTGCCAGCAGCGTAGATCTGCGGACTGAAGCTTTCTTT
TRBJ2-7 TRBV29-1 TRBD2 . CSVEGGGVGTYEQYF TGCAGCGTTGAAGGCGGGGGGGTAGGGACCTACGAGCAGTACTTC
TRBJ2-2 TRBV23-1 . once CASSQSIQRTNTGELFF TGCGCCAGCAGTCAATCGATCCAGCGAACGAACACCGGGGAGCTGTTTTTT
TRBJ2-5 TRBV10-3 . . CAISESEPQETQYF TGTGCCATCAGTGAGTCGGAGCCCCAAGAGACCCAGTACTTC
TRBJ2-7 TRBV28 TRBD1 . CASSLSQGAGEQYF TGTGCCAGCAGTCTCTCACAGGGGGCTGGTGAGCAGTACTTC
TRBJ1-2 TRBV13 TRBD1 once CASSYNPQTGIRDGYTF TGTGCCAGCAGCTATAACCCCCAGACAGGGATTAGGGATGGCTACACCTTC
TRBJ1-4 TRBV4-1 TRBD1 . CASSQDWGTGDNEKLFF TGCGCCAGCAGCCAAGATTGGGGGACAGGAGATAATGAAAAACTGTTTTTT
TRBJ1-1 TRBV7-9 . . CSSSLGTVEAFF TGTTCCAGCAGCCTGGGGACTGTTGAAGCTTTCTTT
TRBJ1-1 TRBV30 . . CAGAPRMNTEAFF TGTGCCGGGGCCCCGAGGATGAACACTGAAGCTTTCTTT
TRBJ1-2 TRBV28 . . CASSYTANYGYTF TGTGCCAGCAGCTATACAGCTAACTATGGCTACACCTTC
TRBJ1-1 TRBV11-2 . few CASSTDQSWEAFF TGTGCCAGCAGCACAGACCAGAGCTGGGAAGCTTTCTTT
TRBJ2-5 TRBV5-1 . few CASSLGGGGRRETQYF TGCGCCAGCAGCTTGGGAGGGGGGGGGCGTCGGGAGACCCAGTACTTC
TRBJ1-5 TRBV19 . . CASSIRVLWEKDQPQHF TGTGCCAGTAGTATCCGGGTACTTTGGGAGAAGGATCAGCCCCAGCATTTT
TRBJ1-1 TRBV4-3 . . CASSDPKGGKTEAFF TGCGCCAGCAGCGATCCCAAGGGAGGGAAAACTGAAGCTTTCTTT
TRBJ2-1 TRBV27 . . CASSLFNEQFF TGTGCCAGCAGTCTCTTCAATGAGCAGTTCTTC
TRBJ1-5 TRBV15 TRBD1 . CATSRGTGNNQPQHF TGTGCCACCAGCAGGGGGACAGGAAACAATCAGCCCCAGCATTTT
TRBJ2-7 TRBV9 TRBD2 . CASSVGAAGVEQYF TGTGCCAGCAGCGTAGGGGCCGCGGGAGTAGAGCAGTACTTC
TRBJ1-6 TRBV5-4 TRBD1 . CASSLTGGNSPLHF TGTGCCAGCAGCCTTACAGGGGGAAATTCACCCCTCCACTTT
TRBJ1-2 TRBV19 . . CASSIRGSNGYTF TGTGCCAGTAGTATTAGGGGATCGAATGGCTACACCTTC
TRBJ2-7 TRBV5-4 TRBD1 . CASSRGVGTGPYEQYF TGTGCCAGCAGCCGCGGGGTCGGGACAGGGCCCTACGAGCAGTACTTC
TRBJ2-7 TRBV28 . . CASSFGGQAYEQYF TGTGCCAGCAGTTTCGGAGGGCAGGCCTACGAGCAGTACTTC
TRBJ2-1 TRBV29-1 TRBD1 . CSIRRQGARNEQFF TGCAGTATACGAAGACAGGGGGCGCGTAATGAGCAGTTCTTC
TRBJ2-7 TRBV7-6 . once CASSLRGTGGGVGQYF TGTGCCAGCAGCCTAAGAGGGACAGGTGGGGGGGTTGGGCAGTACTTC
TRBJ2-2 TRBV28 TRBD1 . CASSQGQGDTGELFF TGTGCCAGCAGTCAAGGACAGGGGGACACCGGGGAGCTGTTTTTT
TRBJ2-7 TRBV10-2 TRBD1 . CATGQGVYEQYF TGCGCCACGGGACAGGGAGTCTACGAGCAGTACTTC
TRBJ2-3 TRBV9 . . CASSALSPLLRGTLYF TGTGCCAGCAGCGCCCTTAGTCCCCTCCTCAGGGGAACCCTCTATTTT
TRBJ1-2 TRBV29-1 . . CSVEDLSYGYTF TGCAGCGTTGAAGACCTGAGCTATGGCTACACCTTC
TRBJ2-1 TRBV28 . . CASSLEVNEQFF TGTGCCAGCAGTTTGGAGGTCAATGAGCAGTTCTTC
TRBJ1-1 TRBV30 . few CAWSFTMNTEAFF TGTGCCTGGAGTTTTACTATGAACACTGAAGCTTTCTTT
TRBJ1-5 TRBV19 TRBD1 . CASSARQGGGPQHF TGTGCCAGTAGTGCCCGACAGGGCGGTGGGCCCCAGCATTTT
TRBJ2-7 TRBV9 TRBD1 . CASSRNRGEQYF TGTGCCAGCAGTAGAAACAGGGGCGAGCAGTACTTC
TRBJ2-3 TRBV2 TRBD2 . CASSSTTSGGRSDTQYF TGTGCCAGCAGCTCGACGACTAGCGGGGGGCGGTCAGATACGCAGTATTTT
TRBJ1-3 TRBV29-1 . . CSVGEGSGNTIYF TGCAGCGTTGGGGAGGGGTCTGGAAACACCATATATTTT
TRBJ1-4 TRBV9 TRBD1 . CASSTGVRDEKLFF TGTGCCAGCAGTACAGGGGTGAGAGATGAAAAACTGTTTTTT
TRBJ1-1 TRBV7-3 . . CASSLAGHMNTEAFF TGTGCCAGCAGCTTGGCGGGGCACATGAACACTGAAGCTTTCTTT